This TCR beta chain came from a study of blood T cell repertoires in COVID-19. About the study: Samples representing acute and convalescent COVID-19 were sourced from the United States, Italy and Spain. Sources were T cells, B-cell-depleted T cells, or PBMCs; the material itself was cDNA or gDNA.

CDR1 is LGHNA and CDR2 is YSLEER in the germline V gene. Trimming stripped 0 bases from V and 4 bases from J, with 10 bases between. This CDR3 spans 15 amino acids. Original handling: Estimation of nucleated cell counts was performed using reference gene primer amplification. Sequencing used immunoSEQ multiplex PCR; TCRdb keeps in-frame clones, though not all of them. V and J calls and clone size are as listed in that table; D and trimming were resolved from the DNA. The sample consists of 70,000 or so clones, 85% to 90% of them appearing once. This TCR derives from a man between 50 and 59 years old with active COVID-19. V and J are TRBV4-3 and TRBJ2-1; tentative D call: TRBD2 (5 bases). What was sequenced was peripheral blood. The CDR3 loop is CASSQDRGRYNEQFF. CDR3 coding DNA: TGCGCCAGCAGCCAAGATCGGGGAAGGTACAATGAGCAGTTCTTC.